Listed below are T cell receptor beta chains from one sample, sequenced in a study of shared clonotypes between healthy human individuals. Data came from immunoSEQ multiplex PCR; TCRdb stores just in-frame clones and leaves some out. The sample comprises over 850,000 clones, 70% to 80% of which are singletons, and under 0.6% rests with the top ten. Input material: memory CD4+ T cells from PBMCs. The receptors come from a man aged 18 to 29 in good health. Some clones in this sample may be carry-over from other donors' samples. Both conserved end residues are part of each CDR3. Fields, in order: clone size, D gene, J gene, V gene, CDR3 DNA, CDR3 protein. D genes are given only for firm matches. Size tells how often a clone was seen (once, few, many) or the class of an expanded clone, and some rows leave it out.

abundance: NA
d_gene: NA
j_gene: TRBJ2-7
v_gene: TRBV9
CDR3nt: TGTGCCAGCAGCGTTAGTACCGGGACGGCCTCCTACGAGCAGTACTTC
CDR3aa: CASSVSTGTASYEQYF

abundance: NA
d_gene: NA
j_gene: TRBJ1-4
v_gene: TRBV7-9
CDR3nt: TGTGCCAGCAGCTTAGGACAGTCGGATGAAAAACTGTTTTTT
CDR3aa: CASSLGQSDEKLFF

abundance: few
d_gene: NA
j_gene: TRBJ2-7
v_gene: TRBV30
CDR3nt: TGTGCCTGGAAGTGGGATGGGATCGACGAGCAGTACTTC
CDR3aa: CAWKWDGIDEQYF

abundance: NA
d_gene: NA
j_gene: TRBJ2-2
v_gene: TRBV5-1
CDR3nt: TGCGCCAGCAGCCAATTACGCGGGGAGCTGTTTTTT
CDR3aa: CASSQLRGELFF

abundance: NA
d_gene: NA
j_gene: TRBJ2-7
v_gene: TRBV30
CDR3nt: TGTGCCTGGAGTGTGTGGTACGAGCAGTACTTC
CDR3aa: CAWSVWYEQYF

abundance: NA
d_gene: NA
j_gene: TRBJ2-3
v_gene: TRBV7-3
CDR3nt: TGTGCCAGCAGCTTACGTAGAACTAGCACAGATACGCAGTATTTT
CDR3aa: CASSLRRTSTDTQYF

abundance: NA
d_gene: NA
j_gene: TRBJ2-1
v_gene: TRBV6-5
CDR3nt: TGTGCCAGCAGTTACTCCGCAGAAAATGAGCAGTTCTTC
CDR3aa: CASSYSAENEQFF

abundance: NA
d_gene: NA
j_gene: TRBJ1-3
v_gene: TRBV5-1
CDR3nt: TGCGCCAGCAGCCTAACAGCGCCGGGCTCTGGAAACACCATATATTTT
CDR3aa: CASSLTAPGSGNTIYF

abundance: NA
d_gene: NA
j_gene: TRBJ1-1
v_gene: TRBV7-2
CDR3nt: TGTGCCAGCAGCCCTACCGTTGAGGCAGGTCCAGCTTTCTTT
CDR3aa: CASSPTVEAGPAFF

abundance: few
d_gene: TRBD1
j_gene: TRBJ1-3
v_gene: TRBV28
CDR3nt: TGTGCCAGCAGTTTCCCCGACAGGGGGCCTGGAAACACCATATATTTT
CDR3aa: CASSFPDRGPGNTIYF

abundance: NA
d_gene: TRBD1
j_gene: TRBJ2-1
v_gene: TRBV11-3
CDR3nt: TGTGCCAGCAGCTCCGAAACGACAGGGCGCAATGAGCAGTTCTTC
CDR3aa: CASSSETTGRNEQFF

abundance: NA
d_gene: TRBD2
j_gene: TRBJ2-5
v_gene: TRBV6-1
CDR3nt: TGTGCCAGCCTGAAGGGACTAGCGGCTCTCACAGCCCAGTACTTC
CDR3aa: CASLKGLAALTAQYF

abundance: NA
d_gene: TRBD2
j_gene: TRBJ2-1
v_gene: TRBV30
CDR3nt: TGTGCCTGGAGCAAAGTTCGTAGCGGGAGCGTAGGGTCCTACAATGAGCAGTTCTTC
CDR3aa: CAWSKVRSGSVGSYNEQFF